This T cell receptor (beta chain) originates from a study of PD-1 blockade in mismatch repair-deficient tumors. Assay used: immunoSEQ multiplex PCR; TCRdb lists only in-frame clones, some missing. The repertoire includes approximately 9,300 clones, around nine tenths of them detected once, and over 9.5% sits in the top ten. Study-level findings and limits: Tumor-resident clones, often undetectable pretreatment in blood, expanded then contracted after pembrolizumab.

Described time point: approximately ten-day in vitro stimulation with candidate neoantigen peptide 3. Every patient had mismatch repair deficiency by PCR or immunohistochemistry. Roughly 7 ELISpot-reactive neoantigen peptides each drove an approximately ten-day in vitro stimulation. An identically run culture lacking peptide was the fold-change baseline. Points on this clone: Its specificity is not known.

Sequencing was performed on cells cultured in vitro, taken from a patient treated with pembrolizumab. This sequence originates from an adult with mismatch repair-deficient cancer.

The CDR3 DNA reads TGTGCCAGCAGTTTATATGGCCCTGATTCTACCGGGGAGCTGTTTTTT. It codes for CASSLYGPDSTGELFF. V usage is TRBV27 and J usage is TRBJ2-2; D not resolved. The germline V gene has CDR1 MNHEY and CDR2 SMNVEV (reference sequence). Trimming stripped 1 base from V and 5 bases from J, with 14 bases between. The CDR3 is 16 amino acids.